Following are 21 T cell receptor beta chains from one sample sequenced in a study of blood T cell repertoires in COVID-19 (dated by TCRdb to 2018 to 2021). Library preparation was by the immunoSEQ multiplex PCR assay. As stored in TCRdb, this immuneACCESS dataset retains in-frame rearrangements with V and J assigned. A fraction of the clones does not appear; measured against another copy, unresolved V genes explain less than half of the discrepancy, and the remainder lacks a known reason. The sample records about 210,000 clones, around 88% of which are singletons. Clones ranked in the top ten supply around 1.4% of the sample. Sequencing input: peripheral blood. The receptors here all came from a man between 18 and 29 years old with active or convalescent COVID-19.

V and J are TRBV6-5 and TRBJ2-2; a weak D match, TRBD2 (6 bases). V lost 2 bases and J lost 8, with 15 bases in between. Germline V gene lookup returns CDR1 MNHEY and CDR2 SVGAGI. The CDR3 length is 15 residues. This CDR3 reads CASSYGLGDWGELFF. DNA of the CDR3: TGTGCCAGCAGTTACGGTCTGGGGGACTGGGGGGAGCTGTTTTTT.

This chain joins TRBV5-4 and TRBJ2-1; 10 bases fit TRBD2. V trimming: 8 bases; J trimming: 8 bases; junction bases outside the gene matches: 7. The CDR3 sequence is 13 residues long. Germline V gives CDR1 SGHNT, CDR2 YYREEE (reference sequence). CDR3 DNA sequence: TGTGCCAGAGAACTAGCGGGACTTGATGAGCAGTTCTTC. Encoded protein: CARELAGLDEQFF.

The CDR3 DNA reads TGTGCCAGCAGTGAGCGTCTAGCGGGAGTGGGTAGCGCAGATACGCAGTATTTT. Its protein is CASSERLAGVGSADTQYF. This sequence joins TRBV2 and TRBJ2-3; TRBD2 matches at 10 bases. CDR1 is SNHLY, CDR2 FYNNEI, per germline. This CDR3 has 18 amino acids. V shed 3 bases, J shed 4 bases, and the junction held 13 bases outside the gene matches.

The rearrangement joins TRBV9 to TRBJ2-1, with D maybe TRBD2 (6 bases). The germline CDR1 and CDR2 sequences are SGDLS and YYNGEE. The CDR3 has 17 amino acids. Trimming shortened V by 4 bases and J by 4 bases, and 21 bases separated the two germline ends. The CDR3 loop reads CASSTGRGQLRYNEQFF. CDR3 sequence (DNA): TGTGCCAGCAGCACCGGGAGAGGCCAACTACGATACAATGAGCAGTTCTTC.

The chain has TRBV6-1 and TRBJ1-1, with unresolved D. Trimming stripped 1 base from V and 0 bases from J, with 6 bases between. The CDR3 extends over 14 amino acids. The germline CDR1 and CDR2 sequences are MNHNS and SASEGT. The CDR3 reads CASSEGLVNTEAFF. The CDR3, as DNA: TGTGCCAGCAGTGAAGGGCTGGTGAACACTGAAGCTTTCTTT.

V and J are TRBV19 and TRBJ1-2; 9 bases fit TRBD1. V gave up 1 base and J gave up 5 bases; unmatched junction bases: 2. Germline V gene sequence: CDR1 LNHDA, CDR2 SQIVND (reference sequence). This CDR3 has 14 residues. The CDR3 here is CASSIGTGDYGYTF. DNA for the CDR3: TGTGCCAGTAGTATAGGGACAGGGGATTATGGCTACACCTTC.

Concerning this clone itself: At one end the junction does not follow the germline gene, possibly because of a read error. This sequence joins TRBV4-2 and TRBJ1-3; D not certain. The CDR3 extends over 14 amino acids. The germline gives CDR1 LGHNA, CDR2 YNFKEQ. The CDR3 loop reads CASSRVKSENTIYF. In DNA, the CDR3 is TGTGCCAGCAGCCGCGTAAAGTCTGAAAACACCATATATTTT.

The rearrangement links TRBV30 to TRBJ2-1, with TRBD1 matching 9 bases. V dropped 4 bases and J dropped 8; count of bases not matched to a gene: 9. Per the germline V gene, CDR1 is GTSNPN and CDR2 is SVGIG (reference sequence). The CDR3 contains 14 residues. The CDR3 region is CAWTGTGGSDEQFF. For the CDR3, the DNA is TGTGCCTGGACCGGAACAGGGGGCTCGGATGAGCAGTTCTTC.

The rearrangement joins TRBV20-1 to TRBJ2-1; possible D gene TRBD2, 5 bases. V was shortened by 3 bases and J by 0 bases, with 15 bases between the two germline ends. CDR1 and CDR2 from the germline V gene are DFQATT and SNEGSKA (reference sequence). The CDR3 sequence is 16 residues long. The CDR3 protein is CSASAFGDLSYNEQFF. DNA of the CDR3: TGCAGTGCTAGTGCTTTCGGGGATCTCTCCTACAATGAGCAGTTCTTC.

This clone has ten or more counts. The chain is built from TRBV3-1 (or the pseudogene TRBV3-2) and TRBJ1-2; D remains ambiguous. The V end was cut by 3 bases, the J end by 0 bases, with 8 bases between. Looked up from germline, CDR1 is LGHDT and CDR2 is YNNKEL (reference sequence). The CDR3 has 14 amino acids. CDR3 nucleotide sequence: TGTGCCAGCAGCCACGCAGGTGCTAACTATGGCTACACCTTC. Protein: CASSHAGANYGYTF.

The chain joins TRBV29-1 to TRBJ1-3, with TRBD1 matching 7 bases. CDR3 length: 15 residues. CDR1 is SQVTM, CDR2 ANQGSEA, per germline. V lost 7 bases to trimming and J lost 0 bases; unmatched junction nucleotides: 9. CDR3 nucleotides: TGCAGCGCCGCGGGAGGGACAGTCTCTGGAAACACCATATATTTT. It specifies CSAAGGTVSGNTIYF.

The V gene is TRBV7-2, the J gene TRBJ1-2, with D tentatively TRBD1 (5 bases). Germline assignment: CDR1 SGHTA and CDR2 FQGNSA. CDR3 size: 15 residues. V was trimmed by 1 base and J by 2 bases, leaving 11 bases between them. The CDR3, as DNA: TGTGCCAGCAGCTTAGGACAGACGATCAACTATGGCTACACCTTC. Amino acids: CASSLGQTINYGYTF.

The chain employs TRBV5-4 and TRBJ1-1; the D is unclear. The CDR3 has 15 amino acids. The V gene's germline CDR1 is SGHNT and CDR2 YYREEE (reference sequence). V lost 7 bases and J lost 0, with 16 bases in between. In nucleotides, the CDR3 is TGTGCCAGCTTCAGAGGCGGTACTATGAACACTGAAGCTTTCTTT. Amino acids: CASFRGGTMNTEAFF. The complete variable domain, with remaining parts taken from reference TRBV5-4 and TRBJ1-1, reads ETGVTQSPTHLIKTRGQQVTLRCSSQSGHNTVSWYQQALGQGPQFIFQYYREEENGRGNFPPRFSGLQFPNYSSELNVNALELDDSALYLCASFRGGTMNTEAFFGQGTRLTVV.

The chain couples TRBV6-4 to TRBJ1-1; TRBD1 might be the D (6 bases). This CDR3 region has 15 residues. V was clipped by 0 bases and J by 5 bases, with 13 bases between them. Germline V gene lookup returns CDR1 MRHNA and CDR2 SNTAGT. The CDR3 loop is CASSDSSRGGTEAFF. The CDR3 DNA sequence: TGTGCCAGCAGTGACTCGAGCAGGGGAGGGACTGAAGCTTTCTTT.

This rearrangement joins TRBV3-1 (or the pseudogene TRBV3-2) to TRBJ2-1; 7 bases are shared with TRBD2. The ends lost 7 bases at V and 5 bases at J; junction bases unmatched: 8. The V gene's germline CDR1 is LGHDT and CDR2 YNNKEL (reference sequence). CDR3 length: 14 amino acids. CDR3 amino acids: CASKGQAGHNEQFF. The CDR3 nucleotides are TGTGCCAGCAAAGGACAAGCGGGGCACAATGAGCAGTTCTTC.

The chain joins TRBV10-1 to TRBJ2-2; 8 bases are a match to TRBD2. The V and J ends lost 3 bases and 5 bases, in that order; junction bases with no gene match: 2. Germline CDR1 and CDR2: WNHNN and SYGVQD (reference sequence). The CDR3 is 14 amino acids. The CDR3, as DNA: TGCGCCAGCAGTGAACCTAGCGGGACCGGGGAGCTGTTTTTT. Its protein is CASSEPSGTGELFF.

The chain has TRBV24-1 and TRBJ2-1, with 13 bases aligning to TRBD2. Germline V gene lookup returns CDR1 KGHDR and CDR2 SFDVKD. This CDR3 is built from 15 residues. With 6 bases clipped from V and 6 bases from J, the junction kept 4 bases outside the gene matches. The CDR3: CATSTRTSGSNEQFF. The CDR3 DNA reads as TGTGCCACCAGTACCCGGACTAGCGGGAGCAATGAGCAGTTCTTC.

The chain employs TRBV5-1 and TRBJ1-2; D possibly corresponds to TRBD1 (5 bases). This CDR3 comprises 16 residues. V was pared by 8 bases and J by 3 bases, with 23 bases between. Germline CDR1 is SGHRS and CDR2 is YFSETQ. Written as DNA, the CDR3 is TGCGCCAGTCATAACAATCAGGGTCCTGGCTACTATGGCTACACCTTC. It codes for CASHNNQGPGYYGYTF. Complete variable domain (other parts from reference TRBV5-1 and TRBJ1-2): KAGVTQTPRYLIKTRGQQVTLSCSPISGHRSVSWYQQTPGQGLQFLFEYFSETQRNKGNFPGRFSGRQFSNSRSEMNVSTLELGDSALYLCASHNNQGPGYYGYTFGSGTRLTVV.

CDR3 DNA: TGTGCCACCCAGGGACAGGGGGCCGGGGAGCTGTTTTTT. It specifies CATQGQGAGELFF. V usage is TRBV6-5 and J usage is TRBJ2-2; the match to TRBD1 covers 11 bases. Trimming took 10 bases from V and 6 from J; bases not matched to a gene: 4. This CDR3 has 13 amino acids. Germline lookup yields CDR1 MNHEY and CDR2 SVGAGI.

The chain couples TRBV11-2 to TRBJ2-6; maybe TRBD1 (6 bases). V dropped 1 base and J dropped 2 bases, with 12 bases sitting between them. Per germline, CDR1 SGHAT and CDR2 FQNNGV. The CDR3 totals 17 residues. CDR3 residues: CASSLVVHRAGANVLTF. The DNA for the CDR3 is TGTGCCAGCAGCTTAGTGGTTCACAGGGCTGGGGCCAACGTCCTGACTTTC.

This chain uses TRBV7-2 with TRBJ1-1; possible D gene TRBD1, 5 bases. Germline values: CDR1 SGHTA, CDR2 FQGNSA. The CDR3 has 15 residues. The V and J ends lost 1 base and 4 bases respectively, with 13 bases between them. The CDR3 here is CASSLGTGGSTEAFF. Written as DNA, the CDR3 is TGTGCCAGCAGCTTAGGTACGGGGGGGAGCACTGAAGCTTTCTTT.